The clone carrying this T cell receptor (beta chain) was seen repeatedly, ten times or more. Antigen: not known. This record belongs to a study of regulatory T cells in long-lasting Graves disease. About the research overall: Under 3 months of antithyroid drugs had been taken by newly diagnosed Graves' patients. Whole-study findings and limits: Segments TRBV28, TRBJ1-2 and TRBJ2-5 showed preferential usage in persistent disease.

Documented time point: newly diagnosed GD, antithyroid drugs for less than 3 months. PBMCs were the source of the RNA used for TCR sequencing. In building TCR beta libraries, iRepertoire HTBI primers were used together with Arm-PCR of CDR3 regions. MiXCR, run by TCRdb on the multiplex PCR reads, gives a single entry per CDR3 protein. Among a few hundred thousand distinct CDR3 sequences listed, about 12% were seen once. V shed 1 base and J shed 5 bases, with 21 bases lying between them. Germline CDR1 MNHEY, CDR2 SVGEGT. The CDR3 loop spans 18 amino acids. The same data also contributed to another study, on T cells in Graves' hyperthyroidism and ophthalmopathy. From that paper: Recently diagnosed hyperthyroidism of less than 2 months' duration affected patients aged 18 to 65. A median about 6.2 months before onset, the model predicted ophthalmopathy.

The sequence derives from a woman aged 18-30 years with Graves disease. Specimen: peripheral blood mononuclear cells (PBMCs), collected at new diagnosis, from a patient treated with antithyroid drugs. The chain recombines TRBV6-2 or TRBV6-3 with TRBJ2-1; D is perhaps TRBD1 or TRBD2 (6 bases each). The CDR3 loop reads CASSYLRGRLRGHNEQFF. CDR3 nucleotides: TGTGCCAGCAGTTACTTGAGAGGACGACTACGGGGGCACAATGAGCAGTTCTTC.